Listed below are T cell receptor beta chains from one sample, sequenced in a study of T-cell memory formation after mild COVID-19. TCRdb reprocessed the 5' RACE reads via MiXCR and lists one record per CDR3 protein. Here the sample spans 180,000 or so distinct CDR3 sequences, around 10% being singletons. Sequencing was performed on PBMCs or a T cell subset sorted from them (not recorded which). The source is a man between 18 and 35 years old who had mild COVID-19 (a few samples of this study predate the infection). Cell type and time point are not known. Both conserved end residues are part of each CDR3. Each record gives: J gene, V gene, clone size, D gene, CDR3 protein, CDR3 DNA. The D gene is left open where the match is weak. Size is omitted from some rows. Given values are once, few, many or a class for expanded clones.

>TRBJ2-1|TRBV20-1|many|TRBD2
CSATTSGGSGEQFF
TGCAGTGCTACCACTAGCGGGGGGTCAGGAGAGCAGTTCTTC
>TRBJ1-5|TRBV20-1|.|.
CSATQGNSNQPQHF
TGCAGTGCGACACAGGGAAATAGCAATCAGCCCCAGCATTTT
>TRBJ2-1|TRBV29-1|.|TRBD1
CSVVGLRDRAIREQFF
TGCAGCGTTGTTGGACTCCGGGACAGGGCGATACGTGAGCAGTTCTTC
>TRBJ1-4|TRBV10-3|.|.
CAIGARTDEKLFF
TGTGCCATAGGAGCCAGGACCGATGAAAAACTGTTTTTT
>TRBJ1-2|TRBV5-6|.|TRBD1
CASSSGTGVYGYTF
TGTGCCAGCAGCTCCGGGACAGGGGTCTATGGCTACACCTTC
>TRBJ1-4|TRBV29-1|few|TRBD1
CSVGQSEKLFF
TGCAGCGTGGGACAGTCTGAAAAACTGTTTTTT
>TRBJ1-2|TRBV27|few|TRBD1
CASSIDRGTAYGYTF
TGTGCCAGCAGCATTGACAGGGGGACGGCCTATGGCTACACCTTC
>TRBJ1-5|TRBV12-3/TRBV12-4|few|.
CASSFNTDSGGRSNQPQHF
TGTGCCAGCAGTTTCAACACCGATTCCGGGGGGAGGAGCAATCAGCCCCAGCATTTT
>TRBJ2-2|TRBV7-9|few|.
CASTSQGHGELFF
TGTGCCAGCACCTCCCAGGGTCACGGGGAGCTGTTTTTT
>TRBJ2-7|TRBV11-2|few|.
CASASLQGYYEQYF
TGTGCCAGCGCGTCGCTACAGGGCTACTACGAGCAGTACTTC
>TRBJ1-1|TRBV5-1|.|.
CASSWRDSTEAFF
TGCGCCAGCAGCTGGAGGGATAGCACTGAAGCTTTCTTT
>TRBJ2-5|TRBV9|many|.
CASSVTPGPRETQYF
TGTGCCAGCAGCGTAACCCCGGGACCTCGGGAGACCCAGTACTTC
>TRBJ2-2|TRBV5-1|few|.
CASSLEGTGELFF
TGCGCCAGCAGCCTGGAGGGCACCGGGGAGCTGTTTTTT
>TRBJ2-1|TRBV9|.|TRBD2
CASSARGRGGYNEQFF
TGTGCCAGCAGCGCCAGAGGACGGGGGGGCTACAATGAGCAGTTCTTC
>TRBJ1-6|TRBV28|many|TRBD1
CASRRGQGGSPLHF
TGTGCCAGCAGGCGGGGACAGGGTGGTTCACCCCTCCACTTT
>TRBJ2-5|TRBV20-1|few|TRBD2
CSAFSGEETQYF
TGCAGTGCTTTTAGCGGGGAGGAGACCCAGTACTTC
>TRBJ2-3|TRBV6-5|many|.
CATQTPLTDTQYF
TGTGCCACCCAGACCCCCCTCACAGATACGCAGTATTTT
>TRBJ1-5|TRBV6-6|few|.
CASGDSHGNQPQHF
TGTGCCAGCGGGGACTCTCACGGCAATCAGCCCCAGCATTTT
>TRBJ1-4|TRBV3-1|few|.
CASSPLGTPNEKLFF
TGTGCCAGCAGCCCCCTTGGGACACCGAATGAAAAACTGTTTTTT
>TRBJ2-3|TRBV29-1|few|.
CSVTGFRGDTQYF
TGCAGCGTGACCGGGTTCCGAGGAGATACGCAGTATTTT
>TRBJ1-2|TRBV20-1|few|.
CSARDREGNYGYTF
TGCAGTGCTAGAGATAGGGAAGGGAACTATGGCTACACCTTC
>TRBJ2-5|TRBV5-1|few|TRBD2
CASSLAGGAQETQYF
TGCGCCAGCAGCTTGGCGGGGGGAGCCCAAGAGACCCAGTACTTC
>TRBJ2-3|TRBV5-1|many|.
CASRVAVSTDTQYF
TGCGCCAGCAGAGTAGCGGTGAGCACAGATACGCAGTATTTT
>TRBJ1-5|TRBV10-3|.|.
CAISGVGRNNQPQHF
TGTGCCATCAGTGGAGTAGGCCGCAATAATCAGCCCCAGCATTTT
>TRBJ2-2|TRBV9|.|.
CASRATTGTGELFF
TGTGCCAGCAGGGCCACGACCGGCACCGGGGAGCTGTTTTTT
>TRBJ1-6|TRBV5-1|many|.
CASSSAGTGNSPLHF
TGCGCCAGCAGCTCTGCCGGGACTGGGAATTCACCCCTCCACTTT
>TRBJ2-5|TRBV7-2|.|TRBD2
CASSFQRGFQETQYF
TGTGCCAGCAGCTTTCAGCGGGGGTTCCAAGAGACCCAGTACTTC
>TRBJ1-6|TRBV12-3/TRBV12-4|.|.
CASSFMSGSPLHF
TGTGCCAGCAGTTTTATGTCGGGTTCACCCCTCCACTTT
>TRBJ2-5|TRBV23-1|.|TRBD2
CASSHPSLAGGRFQETQYF
TGCGCCAGCAGTCACCCGTCTCTAGCGGGGGGACGGTTCCAAGAGACCCAGTACTTC
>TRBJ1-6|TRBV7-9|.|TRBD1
CASSFTGDSPLHF
TGTGCCAGCAGCTTTACAGGGGATTCACCCCTCCACTTT